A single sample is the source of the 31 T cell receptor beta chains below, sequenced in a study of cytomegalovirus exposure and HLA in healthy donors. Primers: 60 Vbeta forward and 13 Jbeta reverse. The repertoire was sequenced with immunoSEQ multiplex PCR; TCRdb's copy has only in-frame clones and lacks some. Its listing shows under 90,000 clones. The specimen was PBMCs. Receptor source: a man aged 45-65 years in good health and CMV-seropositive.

The DNA of the CDR3 is TGCGCCAGCAGCCAGGGTAGGGGGAGCGGCACAGATACGCAGTATTTT. Its protein product is CASSQGRGSGTDTQYF. J is TRBJ2-3 and V is TRBV4-3, with a possible D match to TRBD1 (6 bases). CDR3 size: 16 residues. Per germline, CDR1 LGHNA and CDR2 YSLEER. With 3 bases removed from V and 1 base from J, the gap between germline ends came to 14 bases.

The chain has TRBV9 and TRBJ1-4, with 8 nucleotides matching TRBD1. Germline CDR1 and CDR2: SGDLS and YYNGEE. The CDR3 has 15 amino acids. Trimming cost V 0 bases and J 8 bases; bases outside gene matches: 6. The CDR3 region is CASSVGWTGNEKLFF. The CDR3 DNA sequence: TGTGCCAGCAGCGTAGGATGGACAGGGAACGAAAAACTGTTTTTT.

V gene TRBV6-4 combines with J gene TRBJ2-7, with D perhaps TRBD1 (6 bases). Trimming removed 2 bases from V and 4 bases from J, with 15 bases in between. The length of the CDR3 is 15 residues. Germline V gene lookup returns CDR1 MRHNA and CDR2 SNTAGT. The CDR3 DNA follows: TGTGCCAGCAGTGACCCCGACAGGTTCCTATACGAGCAGTACGTC. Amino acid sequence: CASSDPDRFLYEQYV.

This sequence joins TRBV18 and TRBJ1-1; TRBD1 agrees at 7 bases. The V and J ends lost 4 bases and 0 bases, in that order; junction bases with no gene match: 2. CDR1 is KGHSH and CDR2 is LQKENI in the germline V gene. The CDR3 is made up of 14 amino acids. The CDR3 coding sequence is TGTGCCAGCTCACGGGACAGCATGAACACTGAAGCTTTCTTT. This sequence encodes CASSRDSMNTEAFF. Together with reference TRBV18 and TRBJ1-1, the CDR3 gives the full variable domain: NAGVMQNPRHLVRRRGQEARLRCSPMKGHSHVYWYRQLPEEGLKFMVYLQKENIIDESGMPKERFSAEFPKEGPSILRIQQVVRGDSAAYFCASSRDSMNTEAFFGQGTRLTVV.

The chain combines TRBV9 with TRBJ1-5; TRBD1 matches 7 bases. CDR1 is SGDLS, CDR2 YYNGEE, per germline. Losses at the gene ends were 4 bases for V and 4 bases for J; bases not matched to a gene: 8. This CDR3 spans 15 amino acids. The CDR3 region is CASSPRGQENQPQHF. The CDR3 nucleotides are TGTGCCAGCAGCCCGAGGGGGCAAGAGAATCAGCCCCAGCATTTT. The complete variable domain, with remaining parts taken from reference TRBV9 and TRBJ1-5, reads DSGVTQTPKHLITATGQRVTLRCSPRSGDLSVYWYQQSLDQGLQFLIQYYNGEERAKGNILERFSAQQFPDLHSELNLSSLELGDSALYFCASSPRGQENQPQHFGDGTRLSIL.

This CDR3 reads CASSYGATNTEAFF. The CDR3 nucleotides read TGTGCCAGCAGTTACGGGGCCACAAACACTGAAGCTTTCTTT. The chain is built from TRBV6-5 and TRBJ1-1, with D maybe TRBD1 (5 bases). From germline, CDR1 is MNHEY and CDR2 SVGAGI. The CDR3 runs to 14 residues. Trimming removed 2 bases from V and 2 bases from J, with 9 bases in between.

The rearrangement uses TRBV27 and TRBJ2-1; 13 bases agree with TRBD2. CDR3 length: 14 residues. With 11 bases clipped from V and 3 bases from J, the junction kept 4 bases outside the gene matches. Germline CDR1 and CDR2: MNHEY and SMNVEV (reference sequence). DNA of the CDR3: TGTGCCTCGACTAGCGGGAGGAGCTACAATGAGCAGTTCTTC. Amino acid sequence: CASTSGRSYNEQFF.

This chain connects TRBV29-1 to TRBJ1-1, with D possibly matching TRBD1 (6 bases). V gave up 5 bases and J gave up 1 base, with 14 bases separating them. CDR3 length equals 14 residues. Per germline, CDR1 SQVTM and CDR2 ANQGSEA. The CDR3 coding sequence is TGCAGCGTTATGGGGGGGGCTGGGAACACTGAAGCTTTCTTT. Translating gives CSVMGGAGNTEAFF.

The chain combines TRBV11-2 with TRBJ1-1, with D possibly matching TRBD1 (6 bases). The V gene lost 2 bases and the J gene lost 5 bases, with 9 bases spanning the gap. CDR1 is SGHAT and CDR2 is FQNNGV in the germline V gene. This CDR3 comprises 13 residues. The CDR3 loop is CASSLTQGTEAFF. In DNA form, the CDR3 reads TGTGCCAGCAGCTTAACACAGGGTACTGAAGCTTTCTTT. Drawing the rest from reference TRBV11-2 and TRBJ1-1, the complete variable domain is EAGVAQSPRYKIIEKRQSVAFWCNPISGHATLYWYQQILGQGPKLLIQFQNNGVVDDSQLPKDRFSAERLKGVDSTLKIQPAKLEDSAVYLCASSLTQGTEAFFGQGTRLTVV.

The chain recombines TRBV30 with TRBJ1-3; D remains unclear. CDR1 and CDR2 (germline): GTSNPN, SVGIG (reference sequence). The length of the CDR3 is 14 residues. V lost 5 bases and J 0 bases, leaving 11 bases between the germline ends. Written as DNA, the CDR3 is TGTGCCTGGCGTCGACAATACTCTGGAAACACCATATATTTT. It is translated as CAWRRQYSGNTIYF.

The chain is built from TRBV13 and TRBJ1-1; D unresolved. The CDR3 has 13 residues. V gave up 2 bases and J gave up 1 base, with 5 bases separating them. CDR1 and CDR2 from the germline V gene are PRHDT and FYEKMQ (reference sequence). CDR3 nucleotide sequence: TGTGCCAGCAGCTTACAGCGGAACACTGAAGCTTTCTTT. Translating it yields CASSLQRNTEAFF.

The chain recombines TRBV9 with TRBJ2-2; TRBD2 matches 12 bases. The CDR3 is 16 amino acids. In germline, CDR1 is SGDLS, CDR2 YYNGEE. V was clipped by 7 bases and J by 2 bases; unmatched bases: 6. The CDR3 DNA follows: TGTGCCAGCCTTACTAGCGGGAGGTCTAACACCGGGGAGCTGTTTTTT. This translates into CASLTSGRSNTGELFF.

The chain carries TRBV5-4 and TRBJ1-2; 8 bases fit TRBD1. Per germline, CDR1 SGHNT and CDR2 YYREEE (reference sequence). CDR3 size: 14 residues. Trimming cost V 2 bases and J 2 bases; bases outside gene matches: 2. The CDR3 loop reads CASSFGTGNYGYTF. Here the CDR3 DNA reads TGTGCCAGCAGCTTCGGGACAGGAAACTATGGCTACACCTTC.

The CDR3 sequence is CASSAAGGTETQYF. CDR3 coding DNA: TGTGCCAGCAGTGCGGCGGGAGGCACAGAGACCCAGTACTTC. The chain employs TRBV2 and TRBJ2-5; 8 positions agree with TRBD2. Germline V gives CDR1 SNHLY, CDR2 FYNNEI. The CDR3 has 14 residues. The V gene end was trimmed by 4 bases and the J gene end by 4 bases; junction bases not matched to a gene: 5. Based on the CDR3 plus reference TRBV2 and TRBJ2-5, the full variable domain is EPEVTQTPSHQVTQMGQEVILRCVPISNHLYFYWYRQILGQKVEFLVSFYNNEISEKSEIFDDQFSVERPDGSNFTLKIRSTKLEDSAMYFCASSAAGGTETQYFGPGTRLLVL.

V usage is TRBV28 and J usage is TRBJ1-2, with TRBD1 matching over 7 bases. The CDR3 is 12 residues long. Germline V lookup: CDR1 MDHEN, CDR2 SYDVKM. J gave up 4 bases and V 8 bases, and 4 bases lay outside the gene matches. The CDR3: CASSGQPYGYTF. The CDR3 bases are TGTGCCAGCTCGGGACAGCCCTATGGCTACACCTTC.

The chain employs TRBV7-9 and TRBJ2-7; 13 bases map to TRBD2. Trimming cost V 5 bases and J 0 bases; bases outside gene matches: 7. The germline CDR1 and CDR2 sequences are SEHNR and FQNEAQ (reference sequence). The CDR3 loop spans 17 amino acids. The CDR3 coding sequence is TGTGCCAGCAGCCCCCGGACTAGCGGGAGTAGCTCCTACGAGCAGTACTTC. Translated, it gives CASSPRTSGSSSYEQYF.

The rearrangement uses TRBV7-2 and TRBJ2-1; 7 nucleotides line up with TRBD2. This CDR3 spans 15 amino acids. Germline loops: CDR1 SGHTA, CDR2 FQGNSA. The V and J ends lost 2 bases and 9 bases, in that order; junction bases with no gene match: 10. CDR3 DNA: TGTGCCAGCAGCTTAACACGGGGAGGGAGGGGTGAGCAGTTCTTC. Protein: CASSLTRGGRGEQFF.

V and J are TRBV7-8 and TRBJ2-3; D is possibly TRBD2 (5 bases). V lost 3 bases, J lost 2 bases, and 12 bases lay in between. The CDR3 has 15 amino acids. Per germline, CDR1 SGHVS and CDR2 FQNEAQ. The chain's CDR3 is CASSLRAVFTDTQYF. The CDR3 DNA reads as TGTGCCAGCAGCTTGCGGGCGGTTTTCACAGATACGCAGTATTTT.

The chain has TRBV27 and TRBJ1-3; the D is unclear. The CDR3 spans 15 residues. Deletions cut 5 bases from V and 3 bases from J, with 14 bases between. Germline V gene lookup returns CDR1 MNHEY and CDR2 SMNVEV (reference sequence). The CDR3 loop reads CASSPTTLVGNTIYF. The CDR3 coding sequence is TGTGCCAGCAGTCCCACAACCCTCGTTGGAAACACCATATATTTT.

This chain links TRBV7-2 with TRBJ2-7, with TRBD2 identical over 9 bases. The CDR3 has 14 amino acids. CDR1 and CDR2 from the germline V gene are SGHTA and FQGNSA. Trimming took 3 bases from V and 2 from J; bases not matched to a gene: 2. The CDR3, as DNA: TGTGCCAGCAGCTTGCTAGCGGGGCCCTACGAGCAGTACGTC. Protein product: CASSLLAGPYEQYV.

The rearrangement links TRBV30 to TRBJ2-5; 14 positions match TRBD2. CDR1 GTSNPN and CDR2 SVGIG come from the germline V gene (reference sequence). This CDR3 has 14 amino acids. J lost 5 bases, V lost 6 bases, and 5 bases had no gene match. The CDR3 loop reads CACGLAGGFETQYF. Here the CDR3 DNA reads TGTGCCTGTGGACTAGCGGGAGGTTTTGAGACCCAGTACTTC.

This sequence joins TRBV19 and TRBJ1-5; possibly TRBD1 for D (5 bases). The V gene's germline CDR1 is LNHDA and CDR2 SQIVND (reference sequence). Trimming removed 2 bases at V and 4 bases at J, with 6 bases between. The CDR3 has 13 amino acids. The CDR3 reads CASSIRGNQPQHF. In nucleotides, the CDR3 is TGTGCCAGTAGTATACGGGGGAATCAGCCCCAGCATTTT.

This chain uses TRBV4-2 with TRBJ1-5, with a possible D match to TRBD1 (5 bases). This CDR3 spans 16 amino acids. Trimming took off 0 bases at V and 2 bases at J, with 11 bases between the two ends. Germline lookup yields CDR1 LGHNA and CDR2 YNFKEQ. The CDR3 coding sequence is TGTGCCAGCAGCCAAGAACATCCGGGGGGCAATCAGCCCCAGCATTTT. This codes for CASSQEHPGGNQPQHF.

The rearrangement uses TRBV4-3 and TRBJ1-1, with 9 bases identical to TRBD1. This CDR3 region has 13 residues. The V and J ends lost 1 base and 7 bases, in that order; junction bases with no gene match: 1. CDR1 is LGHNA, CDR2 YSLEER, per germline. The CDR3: CASSQGTGVEAFF. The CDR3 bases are TGCGCCAGCAGCCAAGGGACAGGGGTTGAAGCTTTCTTT.

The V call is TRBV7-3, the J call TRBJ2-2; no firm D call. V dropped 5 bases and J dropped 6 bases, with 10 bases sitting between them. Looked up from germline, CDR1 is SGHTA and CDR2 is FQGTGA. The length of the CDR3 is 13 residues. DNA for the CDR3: TGTGCCAGCAGCCCCCTGTTCCCCGGGGAGCTGTTTTTT. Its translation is CASSPLFPGELFF.

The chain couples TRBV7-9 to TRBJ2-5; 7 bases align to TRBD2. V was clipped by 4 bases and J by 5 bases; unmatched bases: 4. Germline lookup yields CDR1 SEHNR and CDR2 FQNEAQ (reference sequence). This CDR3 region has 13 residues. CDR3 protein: CASSSAGAETQYF. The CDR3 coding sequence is TGTGCCAGCAGCTCGGCGGGAGCGGAGACCCAGTACTTC.

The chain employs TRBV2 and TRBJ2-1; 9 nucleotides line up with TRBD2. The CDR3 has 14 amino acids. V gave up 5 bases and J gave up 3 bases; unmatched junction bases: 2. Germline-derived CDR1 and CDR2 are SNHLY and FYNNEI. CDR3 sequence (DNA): TGTGCCAGCAGTTTGACTAGCGGCTACAATGAGCAGTTCTTC. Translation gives CASSLTSGYNEQFF.

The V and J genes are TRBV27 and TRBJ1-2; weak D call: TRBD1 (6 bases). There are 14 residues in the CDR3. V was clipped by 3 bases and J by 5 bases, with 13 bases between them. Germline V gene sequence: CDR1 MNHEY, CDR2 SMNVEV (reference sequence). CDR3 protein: CASSFSQGRYGYTF. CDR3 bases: TGTGCCAGCAGTTTTAGTCAGGGGCGGTATGGCTACACCTTC.

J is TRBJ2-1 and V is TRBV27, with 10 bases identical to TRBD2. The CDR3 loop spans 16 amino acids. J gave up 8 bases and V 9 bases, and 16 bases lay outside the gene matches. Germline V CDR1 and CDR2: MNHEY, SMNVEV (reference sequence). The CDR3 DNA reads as TGTGCCAGTTCACGTCCAATCAGCGGGAGGGCCCATGAGCAGTTCTTC. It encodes CASSRPISGRAHEQFF.

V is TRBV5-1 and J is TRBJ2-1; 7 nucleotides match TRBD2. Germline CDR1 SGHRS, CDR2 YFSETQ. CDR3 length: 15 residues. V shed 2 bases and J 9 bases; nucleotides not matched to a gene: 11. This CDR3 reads CASSLRTSGAGEQFF. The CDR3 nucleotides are TGCGCCAGCAGCTTAAGGACTAGTGGGGCTGGTGAGCAGTTCTTC.

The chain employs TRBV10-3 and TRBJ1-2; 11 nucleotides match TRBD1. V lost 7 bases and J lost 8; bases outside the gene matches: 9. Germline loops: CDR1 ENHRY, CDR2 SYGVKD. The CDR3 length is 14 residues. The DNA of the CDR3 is TGTGCCATCAATGATGGACAGGGGGCATTGGGCTACACCTTC. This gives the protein CAINDGQGALGYTF.